The sequence of this TCR beta chain was determined in a study of somatic mutations in cytotoxic T cells in rheumatoid arthritis. Study context: The authors flow-sorted some V beta antibody-stained T-cell populations at nearly 100% purity, including V beta1+ cells that they sequenced for TCRB.

Sequencing was performed with immunoSEQ multiplex PCR; in TCRdb, only in-frame clones are kept and a portion is missing. This repertoire shows around 19,000 clones, about 65% found once; its top ten account for under 20%. Broader study findings: The study found CD8+ clonality increased with age in rheumatoid arthritis patients, not healthy controls.

CDR1 is LGHNA and CDR2 is YSLEER in the germline V gene. V was pared by 1 base and J by 0 bases, with 5 bases of the junction left unmatched. This CDR3 region has 18 residues. For this clone: No antigen is known for it.

V is TRBV4-3 and J is TRBJ2-1, with 11 bases that match TRBD2. The sequencing sample was made of CD8+ T cells sorted from blood. The sequence was obtained from an adult with rheumatoid arthritis. CDR3 in DNA: TGCGCCAGCAGCCAAGTTCTAGCGGGGGGCAGCTCCTACAATGAGCAGTTCTTC. Amino acid sequence: CASSQVLAGGSSYNEQFF.